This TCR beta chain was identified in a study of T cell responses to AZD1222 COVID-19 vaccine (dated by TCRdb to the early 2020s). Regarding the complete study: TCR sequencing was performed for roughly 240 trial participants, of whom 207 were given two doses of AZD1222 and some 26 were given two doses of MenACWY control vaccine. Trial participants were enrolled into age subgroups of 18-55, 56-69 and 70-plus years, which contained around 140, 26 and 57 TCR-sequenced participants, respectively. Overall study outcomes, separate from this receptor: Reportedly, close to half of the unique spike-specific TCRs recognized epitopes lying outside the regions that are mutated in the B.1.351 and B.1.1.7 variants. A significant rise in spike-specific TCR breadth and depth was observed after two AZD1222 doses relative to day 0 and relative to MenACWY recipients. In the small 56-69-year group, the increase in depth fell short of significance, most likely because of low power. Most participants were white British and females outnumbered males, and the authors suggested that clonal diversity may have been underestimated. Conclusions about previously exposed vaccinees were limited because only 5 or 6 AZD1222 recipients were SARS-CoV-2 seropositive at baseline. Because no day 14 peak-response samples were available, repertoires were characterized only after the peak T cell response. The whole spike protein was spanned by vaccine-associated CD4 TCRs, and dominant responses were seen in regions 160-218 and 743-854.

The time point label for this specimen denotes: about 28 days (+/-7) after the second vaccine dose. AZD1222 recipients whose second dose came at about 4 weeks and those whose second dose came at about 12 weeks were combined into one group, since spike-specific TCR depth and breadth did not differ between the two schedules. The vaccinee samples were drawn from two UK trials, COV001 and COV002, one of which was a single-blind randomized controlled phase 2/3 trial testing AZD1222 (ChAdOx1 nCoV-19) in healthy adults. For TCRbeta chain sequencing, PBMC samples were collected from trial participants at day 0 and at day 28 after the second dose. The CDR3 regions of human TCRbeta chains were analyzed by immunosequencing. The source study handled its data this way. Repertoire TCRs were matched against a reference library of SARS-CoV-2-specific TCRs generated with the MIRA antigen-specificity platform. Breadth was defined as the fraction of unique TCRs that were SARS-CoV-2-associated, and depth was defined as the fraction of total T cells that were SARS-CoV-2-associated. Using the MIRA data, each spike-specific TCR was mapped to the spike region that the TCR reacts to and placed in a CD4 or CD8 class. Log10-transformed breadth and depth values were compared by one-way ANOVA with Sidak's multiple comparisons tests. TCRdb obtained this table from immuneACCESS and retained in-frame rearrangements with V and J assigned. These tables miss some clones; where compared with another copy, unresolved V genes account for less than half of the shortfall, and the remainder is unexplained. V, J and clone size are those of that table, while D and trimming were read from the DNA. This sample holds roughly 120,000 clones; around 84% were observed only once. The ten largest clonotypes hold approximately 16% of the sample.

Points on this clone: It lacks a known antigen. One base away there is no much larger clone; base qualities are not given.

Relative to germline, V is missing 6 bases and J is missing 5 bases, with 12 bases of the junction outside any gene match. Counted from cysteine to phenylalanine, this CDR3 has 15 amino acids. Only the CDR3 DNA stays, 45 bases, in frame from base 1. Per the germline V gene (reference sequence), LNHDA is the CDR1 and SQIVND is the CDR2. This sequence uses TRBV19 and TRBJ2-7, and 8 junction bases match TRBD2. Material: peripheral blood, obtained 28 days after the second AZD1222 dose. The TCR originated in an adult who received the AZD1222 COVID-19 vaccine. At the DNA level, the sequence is TGTGCCAGTAGAGGAGCTGGAGCGGGAGATGACGAGCAGTACTTC. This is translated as CASRGAGAGDDEQYF.